The 2 T cell receptor beta chains listed next were all sequenced from one sample in a study of STAT5B mutations in CD4+ large granular lymphocyte leukemia. The method was immunoSEQ multiplex PCR; TCRdb's version includes in-frame clones alone and lacks a portion of them. The sample contains 34,000 or so clones, around four fifths of which appear only once. The sequencing input was CD4+ T cells from blood buffy coats. The source of these receptors is a human donor in good health.

As for this clone: Other nucleotide sequences from this sample produce the same CDR3. This chain uses TRBV7-9 with TRBJ2-2; D tentatively fits TRBD1 or TRBD2 (6 bases each). Germline CDR1 and CDR2: SEHNR and FQNEAQ (reference sequence). The length of the CDR3 is 16 residues. Trimming left V 7 bases short and J 9 bases short, with 24 bases between. The CDR3 reads CASNLAPGATDRELFF. In DNA form, the CDR3 reads TGTGCCAGCAATCTCGCACCGGGGGCGACAGACAGGGAGCTGTTTTTT.

CDR3 bases: TGTGCCAGCGCGCTGGGGGCTAGCGGATCCTACGAGCAGTACTTC. Translation gives CASALGASGSYEQYF. This chain uses TRBV6-5 with TRBJ2-7; D is perhaps TRBD2 (7 bases). Germline CDR1 MNHEY, CDR2 SVGAGI. The CDR3 consists of 15 residues. The V gene lost 8 bases and the J gene lost 1 base, with 18 bases spanning the gap.